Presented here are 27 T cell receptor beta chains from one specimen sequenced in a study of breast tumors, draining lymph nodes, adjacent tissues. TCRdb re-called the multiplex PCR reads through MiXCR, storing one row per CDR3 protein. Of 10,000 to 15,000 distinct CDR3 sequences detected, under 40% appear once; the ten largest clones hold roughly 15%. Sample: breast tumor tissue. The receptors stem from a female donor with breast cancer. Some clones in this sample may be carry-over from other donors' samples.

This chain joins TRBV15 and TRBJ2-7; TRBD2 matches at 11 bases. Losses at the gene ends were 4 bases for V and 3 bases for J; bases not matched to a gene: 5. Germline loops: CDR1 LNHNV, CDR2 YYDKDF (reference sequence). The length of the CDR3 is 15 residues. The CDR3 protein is CATSKGLAADYEQYF. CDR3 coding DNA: TGTGCCACCAGCAAGGGACTAGCGGCGGACTACGAGCAGTACTTC. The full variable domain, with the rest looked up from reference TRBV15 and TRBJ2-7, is DAMVIQNPRYQVTQFGKPVTLSCSQTLNHNVMYWYQQKSSQAPKLLFHYYDKDFNNEADTPDNFQSRRPNTSFCFLDIRSPGLGDTAMYLCATSKGLAADYEQYFGPGTRLTVT.

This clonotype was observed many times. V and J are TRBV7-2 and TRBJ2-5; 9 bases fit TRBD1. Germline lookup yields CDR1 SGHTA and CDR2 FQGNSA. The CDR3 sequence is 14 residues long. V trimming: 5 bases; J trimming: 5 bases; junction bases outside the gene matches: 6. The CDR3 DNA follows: TGTGCCAGCAGCCCGGACAGGGGCGGGGAGACCCAGTACTTC. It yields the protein CASSPDRGGETQYF.

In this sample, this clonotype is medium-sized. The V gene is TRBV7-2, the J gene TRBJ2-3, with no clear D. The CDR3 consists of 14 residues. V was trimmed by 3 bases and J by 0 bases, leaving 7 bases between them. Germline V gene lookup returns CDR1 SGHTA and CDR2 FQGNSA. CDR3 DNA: TGTGCCAGCAGCTTGAATCCTAGCACAGATACGCAGTATTTT. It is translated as CASSLNPSTDTQYF.

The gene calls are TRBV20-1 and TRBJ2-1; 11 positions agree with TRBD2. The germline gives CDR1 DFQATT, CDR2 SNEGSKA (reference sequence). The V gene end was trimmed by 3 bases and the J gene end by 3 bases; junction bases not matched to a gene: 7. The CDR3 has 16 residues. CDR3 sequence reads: CSASGGTSGDYNEQFF. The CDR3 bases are TGCAGTGCTAGCGGGGGGACTAGCGGAGACTACAATGAGCAGTTCTTC.

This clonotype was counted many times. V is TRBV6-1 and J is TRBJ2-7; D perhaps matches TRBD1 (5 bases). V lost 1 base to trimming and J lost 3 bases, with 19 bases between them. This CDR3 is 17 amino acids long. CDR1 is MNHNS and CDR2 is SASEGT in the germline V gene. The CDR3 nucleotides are TGTGCCAGCAGTGAAGAGGGGTTTAATAGGATGGGCTACGAGCAGTACTTC. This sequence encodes CASSEEGFNRMGYEQYF.

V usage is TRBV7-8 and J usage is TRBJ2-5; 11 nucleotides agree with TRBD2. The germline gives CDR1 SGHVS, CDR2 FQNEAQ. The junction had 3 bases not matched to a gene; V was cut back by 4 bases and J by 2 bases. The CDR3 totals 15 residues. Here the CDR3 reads CASSSGLAAQETQYF. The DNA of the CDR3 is TGTGCCAGCAGCTCGGGACTAGCGGCTCAAGAGACCCAGTACTTC.

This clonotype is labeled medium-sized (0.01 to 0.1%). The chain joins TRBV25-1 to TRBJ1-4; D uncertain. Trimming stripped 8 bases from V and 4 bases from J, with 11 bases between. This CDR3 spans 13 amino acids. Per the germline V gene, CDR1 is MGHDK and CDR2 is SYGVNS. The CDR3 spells CASLDGNNEKLFF. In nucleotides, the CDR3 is TGTGCCAGCCTGGACGGCAATAATGAAAAACTGTTTTTT.

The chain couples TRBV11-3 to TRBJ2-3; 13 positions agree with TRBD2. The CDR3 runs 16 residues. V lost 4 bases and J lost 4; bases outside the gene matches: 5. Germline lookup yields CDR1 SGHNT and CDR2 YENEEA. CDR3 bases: TGTGCCAGCAGCTCTAGACTAGCGGGAGGACCAGATACGCAGTATTTT. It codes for CASSSRLAGGPDTQYF.

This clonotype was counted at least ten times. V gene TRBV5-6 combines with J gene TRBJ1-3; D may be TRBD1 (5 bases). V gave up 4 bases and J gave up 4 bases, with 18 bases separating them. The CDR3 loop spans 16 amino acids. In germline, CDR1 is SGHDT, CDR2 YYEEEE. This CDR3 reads CASSPGMDTPGNTIYF. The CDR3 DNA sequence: TGTGCCAGCAGCCCAGGGATGGACACCCCAGGAAACACCATATATTTT. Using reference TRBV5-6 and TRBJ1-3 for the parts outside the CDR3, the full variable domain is DAGVTQSPTHLIKTRGQQVTLRCSPKSGHDTVSWYQQALGQGPQFIFQYYEEEERQRGNFPDRFSGHQFPNYSSELNVNALLLGDSALYLCASSPGMDTPGNTIYFGEGSWLTVV.

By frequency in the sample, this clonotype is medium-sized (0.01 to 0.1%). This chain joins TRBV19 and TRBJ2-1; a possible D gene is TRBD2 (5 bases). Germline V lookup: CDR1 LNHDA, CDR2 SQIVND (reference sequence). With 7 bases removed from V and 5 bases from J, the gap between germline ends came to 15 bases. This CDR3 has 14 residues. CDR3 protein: CASTRAGVNNEQFF. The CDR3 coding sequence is TGTGCCAGTACACGGGCGGGCGTAAACAATGAGCAGTTCTTC.

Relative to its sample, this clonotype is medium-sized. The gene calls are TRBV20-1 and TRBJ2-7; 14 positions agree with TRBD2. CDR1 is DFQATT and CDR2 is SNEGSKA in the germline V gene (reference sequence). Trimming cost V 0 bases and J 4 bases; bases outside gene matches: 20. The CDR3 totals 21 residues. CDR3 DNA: TGCAGTGCTAGAGATCAGGGGACTAGCGGGAGAGTGGCGTTTTCCTTTTACGAGCAGTACTTC. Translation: CSARDQGTSGRVAFSFYEQYF.

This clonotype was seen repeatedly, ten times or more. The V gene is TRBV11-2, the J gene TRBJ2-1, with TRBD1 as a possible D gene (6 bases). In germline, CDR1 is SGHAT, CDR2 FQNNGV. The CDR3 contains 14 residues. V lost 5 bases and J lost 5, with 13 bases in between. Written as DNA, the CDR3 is TGTGCCAGCAGCCCATGGGACAATCACAATGAGCAGTTCTTC. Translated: CASSPWDNHNEQFF.

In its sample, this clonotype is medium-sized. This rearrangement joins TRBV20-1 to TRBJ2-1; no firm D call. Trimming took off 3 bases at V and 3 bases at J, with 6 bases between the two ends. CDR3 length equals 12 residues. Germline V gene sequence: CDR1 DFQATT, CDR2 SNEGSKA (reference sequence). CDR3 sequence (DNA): TGCAGTGCTAGGTTGGGCTACAATGAGCAGTTCTTC. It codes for CSARLGYNEQFF.

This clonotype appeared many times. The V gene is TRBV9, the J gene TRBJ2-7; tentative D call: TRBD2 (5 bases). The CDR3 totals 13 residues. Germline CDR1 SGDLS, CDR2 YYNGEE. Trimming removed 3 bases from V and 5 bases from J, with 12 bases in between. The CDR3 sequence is CASSGSLEDEQYF. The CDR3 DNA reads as TGTGCCAGCAGCGGATCACTAGAAGACGAGCAGTACTTC.

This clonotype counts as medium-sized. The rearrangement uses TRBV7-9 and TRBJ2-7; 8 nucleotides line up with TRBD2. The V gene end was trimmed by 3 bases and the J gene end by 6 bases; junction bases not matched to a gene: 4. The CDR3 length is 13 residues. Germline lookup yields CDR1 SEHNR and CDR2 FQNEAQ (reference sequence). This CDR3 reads CASSFAGGGEQYF. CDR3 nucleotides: TGTGCCAGCAGCTTCGCCGGGGGGGGCGAGCAGTACTTC.

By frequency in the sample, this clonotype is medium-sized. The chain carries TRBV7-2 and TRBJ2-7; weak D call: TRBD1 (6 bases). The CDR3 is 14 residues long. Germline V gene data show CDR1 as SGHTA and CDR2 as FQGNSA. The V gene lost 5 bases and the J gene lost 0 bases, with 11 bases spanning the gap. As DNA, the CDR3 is TGTGCCAGCAGCCACCGGGACACCTCCTACGAGCAGTACTTC. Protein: CASSHRDTSYEQYF. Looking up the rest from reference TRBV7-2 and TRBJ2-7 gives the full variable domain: GAGVSQSPSNKVTEKGKDVELRCDPISGHTALYWYRQSLGQGLEFLIYFQGNSAPDKSGLPSDRFSAERTGGSVSTLTIQRTQQEDSAVYLCASSHRDTSYEQYFGPGTRLTVT.

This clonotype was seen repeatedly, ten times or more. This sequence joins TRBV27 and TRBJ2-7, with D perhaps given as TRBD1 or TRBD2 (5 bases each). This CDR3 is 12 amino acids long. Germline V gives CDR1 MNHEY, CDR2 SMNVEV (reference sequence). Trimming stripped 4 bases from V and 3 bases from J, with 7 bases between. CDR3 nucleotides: TGTGCCAGCAGTTGGGACGGCTACGAGCAGTACTTC. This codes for CASSWDGYEQYF.

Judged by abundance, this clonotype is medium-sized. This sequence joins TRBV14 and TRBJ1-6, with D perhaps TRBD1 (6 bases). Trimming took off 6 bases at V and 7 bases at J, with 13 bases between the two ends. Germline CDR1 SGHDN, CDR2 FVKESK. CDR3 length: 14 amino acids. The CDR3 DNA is TGTGCCAGCAGACGGACAGACTTAAATTCACCCCTCCACTTT. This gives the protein CASRRTDLNSPLHF.

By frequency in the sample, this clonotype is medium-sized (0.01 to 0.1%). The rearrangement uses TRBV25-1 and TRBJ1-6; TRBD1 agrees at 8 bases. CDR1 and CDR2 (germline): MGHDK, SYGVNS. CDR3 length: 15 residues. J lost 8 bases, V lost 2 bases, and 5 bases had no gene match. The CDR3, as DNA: TGTGCCAGCAGTGAAGCTACAGGGGGGGATTCACCCCTCCACTTT. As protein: CASSEATGGDSPLHF.

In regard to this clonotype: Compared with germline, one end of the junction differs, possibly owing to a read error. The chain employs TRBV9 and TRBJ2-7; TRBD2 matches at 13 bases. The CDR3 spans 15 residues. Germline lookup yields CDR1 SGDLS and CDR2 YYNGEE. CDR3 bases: TGTGCCAGCAGCGGGTCGACTAGCGGGAGGTTCGAGCGGTACTTC. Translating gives CASSGSTSGRFERYF.

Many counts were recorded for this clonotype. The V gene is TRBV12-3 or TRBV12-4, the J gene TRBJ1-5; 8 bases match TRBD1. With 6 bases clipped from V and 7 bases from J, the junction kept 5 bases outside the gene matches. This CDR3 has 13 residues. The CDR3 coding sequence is TGTGCCAGCAGGGACAGGGCCGGACAGCCCCAGCATTTT. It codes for CASRDRAGQPQHF.

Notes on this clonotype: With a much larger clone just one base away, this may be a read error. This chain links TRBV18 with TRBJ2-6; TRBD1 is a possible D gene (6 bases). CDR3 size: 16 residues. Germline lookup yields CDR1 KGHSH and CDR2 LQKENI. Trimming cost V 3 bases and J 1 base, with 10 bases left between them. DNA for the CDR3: TGTGCCAGCTCACCCCTAGACAGGTCTGGGGCCAACGTCCTGACTTTC. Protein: CASSPLDRSGANVLTF.

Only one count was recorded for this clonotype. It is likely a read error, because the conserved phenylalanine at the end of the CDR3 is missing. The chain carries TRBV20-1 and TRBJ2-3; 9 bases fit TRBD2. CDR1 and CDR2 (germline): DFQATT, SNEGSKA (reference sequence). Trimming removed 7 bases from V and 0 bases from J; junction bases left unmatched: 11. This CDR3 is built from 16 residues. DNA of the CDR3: TGCAGTGTCGAGGTTAGCGGGGGACCTAGCACAGATACGCAGTATATT. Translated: CSVEVSGGPSTDTQYI.

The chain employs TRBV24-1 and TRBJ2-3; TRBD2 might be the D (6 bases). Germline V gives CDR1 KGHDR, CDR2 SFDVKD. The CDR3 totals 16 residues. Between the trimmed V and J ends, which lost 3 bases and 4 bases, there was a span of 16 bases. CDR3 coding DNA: TGTGCCACCAGTGATGCACTAGCCTTGGGTGCAGATACGCAGTATTTT. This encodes CATSDALALGADTQYF.

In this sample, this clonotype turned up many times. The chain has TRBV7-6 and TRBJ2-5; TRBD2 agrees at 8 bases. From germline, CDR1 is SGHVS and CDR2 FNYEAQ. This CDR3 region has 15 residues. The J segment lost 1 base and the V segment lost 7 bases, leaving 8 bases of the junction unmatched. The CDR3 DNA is TGTGCCAGCAACCCGTTAGCGGGGAGCCAAGAGACCCAGTACTTC. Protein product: CASNPLAGSQETQYF.

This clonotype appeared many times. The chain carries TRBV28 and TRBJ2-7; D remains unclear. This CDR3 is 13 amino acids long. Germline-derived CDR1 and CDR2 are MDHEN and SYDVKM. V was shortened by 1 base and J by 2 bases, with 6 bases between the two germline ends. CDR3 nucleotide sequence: TGTGCCAGCAGTTTATCTCGGCCCTACGAGCAGTACTTC. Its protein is CASSLSRPYEQYF.

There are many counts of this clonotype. In DNA, the CDR3 is TGTGCCAGCAGCCGCCCCCCCGGGGAAAAACTGTTTTTT. The encoded protein is CASSRPPGEKLFF. The chain combines TRBV14 with TRBJ1-4; no definite D call. V dropped 4 bases and J dropped 8 bases, with 11 bases sitting between them. CDR3 length: 13 amino acids. Germline CDR1 reads SGHDN; CDR2 reads FVKESK.